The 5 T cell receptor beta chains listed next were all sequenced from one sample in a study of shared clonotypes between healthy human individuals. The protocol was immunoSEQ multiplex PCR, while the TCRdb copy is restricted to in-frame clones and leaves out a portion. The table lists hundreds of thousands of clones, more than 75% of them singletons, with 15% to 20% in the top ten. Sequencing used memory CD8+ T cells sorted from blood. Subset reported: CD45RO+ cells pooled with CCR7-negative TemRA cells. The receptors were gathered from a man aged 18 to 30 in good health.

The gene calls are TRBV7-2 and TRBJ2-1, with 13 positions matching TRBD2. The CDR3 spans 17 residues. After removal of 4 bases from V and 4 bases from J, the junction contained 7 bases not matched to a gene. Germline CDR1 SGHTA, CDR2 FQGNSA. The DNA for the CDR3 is TGTGCCAGCAGCTCAGGACTAGCGGGGGTACTTTACAATGAGCAGTTCTTC. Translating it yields CASSSGLAGVLYNEQFF.

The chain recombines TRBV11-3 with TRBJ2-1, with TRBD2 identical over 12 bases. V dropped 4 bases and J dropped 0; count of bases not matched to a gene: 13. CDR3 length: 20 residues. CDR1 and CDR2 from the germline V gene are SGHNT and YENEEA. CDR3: CASSSGLAGQPPSSYNEQFF. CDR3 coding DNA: TGTGCCAGCAGCTCCGGACTAGCGGGACAGCCCCCAAGCTCCTACAATGAGCAGTTCTTC.

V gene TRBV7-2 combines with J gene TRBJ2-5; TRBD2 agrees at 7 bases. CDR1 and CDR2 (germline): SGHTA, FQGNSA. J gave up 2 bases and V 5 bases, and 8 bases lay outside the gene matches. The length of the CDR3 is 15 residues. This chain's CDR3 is CASSPGTIYQETQYF. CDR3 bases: TGTGCCAGCAGCCCAGGGACTATTTATCAAGAGACCCAGTACTTC. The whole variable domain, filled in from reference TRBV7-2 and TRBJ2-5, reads GAGVSQSPSNKVTEKGKDVELRCDPISGHTALYWYRQSLGQGLEFLIYFQGNSAPDKSGLPSDRFSAERTGGSVSTLTIQRTQQEDSAVYLCASSPGTIYQETQYFGPGTRLLVL.

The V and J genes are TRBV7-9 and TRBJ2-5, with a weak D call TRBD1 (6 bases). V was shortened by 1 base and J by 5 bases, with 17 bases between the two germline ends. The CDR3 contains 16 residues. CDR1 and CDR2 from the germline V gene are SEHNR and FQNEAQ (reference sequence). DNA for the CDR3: TGTGCCAGCAGCTTAGTCCCACACACAGGGTGGGAGACCCAGTACTTC. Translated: CASSLVPHTGWETQYF.

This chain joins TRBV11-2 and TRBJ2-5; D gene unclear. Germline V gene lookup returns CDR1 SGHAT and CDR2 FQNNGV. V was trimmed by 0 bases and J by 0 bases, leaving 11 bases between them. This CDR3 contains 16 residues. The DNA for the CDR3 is TGTGCCAGCAGCTTAGATTATAGGAGCTACCAAGAGACCCAGTACTTC. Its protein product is CASSLDYRSYQETQYF.